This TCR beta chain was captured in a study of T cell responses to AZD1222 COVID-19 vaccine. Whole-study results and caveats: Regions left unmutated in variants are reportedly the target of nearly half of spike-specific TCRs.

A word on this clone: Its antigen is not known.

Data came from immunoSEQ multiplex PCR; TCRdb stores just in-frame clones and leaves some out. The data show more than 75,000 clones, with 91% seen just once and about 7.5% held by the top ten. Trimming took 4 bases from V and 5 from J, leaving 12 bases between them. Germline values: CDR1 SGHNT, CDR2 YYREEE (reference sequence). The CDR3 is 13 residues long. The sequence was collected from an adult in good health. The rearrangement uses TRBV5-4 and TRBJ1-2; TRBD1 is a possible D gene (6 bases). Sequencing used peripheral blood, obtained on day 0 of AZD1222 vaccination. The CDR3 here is CASSPRGTYGYTF. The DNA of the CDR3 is TGTGCCAGCAGCCCCAGGGGAACTTATGGCTACACCTTC. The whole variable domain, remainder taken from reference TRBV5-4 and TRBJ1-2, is ETGVTQSPTHLIKTRGQQVTLRCSSQSGHNTVSWYQQALGQGPQFIFQYYREEENGRGNFPPRFSGLQFPNYSSELNVNALELDDSALYLCASSPRGTYGYTFGSGTRLTVV.